The 9 T cell receptor beta chains reported below all come from one sample, sequenced in a study of long-term antiretroviral therapy in people with HIV. Investigators performed immunoSEQ version v3.0 at survey level. The protocol was immunoSEQ multiplex PCR, while the TCRdb copy is restricted to in-frame clones and leaves out a portion. The sample carries about 36,000 clones, roughly 78% recorded once. This material consisted of unsorted PBMCs, taken 3.4 years after starting antiretroviral therapy. These receptors were obtained from a man younger than 45 with HIV.

This clone has just one count. The gene calls are TRBV6-1 and TRBJ2-7; 9 bases line up with TRBD1. Germline V CDR1 and CDR2: MNHNS, SASEGT. CDR3 length equals 14 residues. Trimming at V came to 2 bases and at J to 6 bases, leaving 5 bases not matched to a gene. The CDR3 DNA reads TGTGCCAGCAGTGAAAGGGGACAGGGCGTCGAGCAGTACTTC. Encoded protein: CASSERGQGVEQYF.

This chain joins TRBV11-2 and TRBJ2-1, with unresolved D. Trimming removed 5 bases at V and 0 bases at J, with 17 bases between. This CDR3 contains 17 residues. Germline loops: CDR1 SGHAT, CDR2 FQNNGV. CDR3 in amino acids: CASSPTGRTLSYNEQFF. The DNA for the CDR3 is TGTGCCAGCAGCCCCACCGGACGTACTCTCTCCTACAATGAGCAGTTCTTC.

The chain joins TRBV14 to TRBJ2-2; 7 bases match TRBD2. V dropped 8 bases and J dropped 5; count of bases not matched to a gene: 8. The germline V gene has CDR1 SGHDN and CDR2 FVKESK. The CDR3 runs to 14 residues. The CDR3 protein is CASQWGGRTGELFF. The CDR3 DNA sequence: TGTGCCAGCCAATGGGGAGGGCGGACCGGGGAGCTGTTTTTT.

The chain recombines TRBV18 with TRBJ2-1; D remains ambiguous. The CDR3 covers 11 residues. Trimming stripped 2 bases from V and 9 bases from J, with 5 bases between. Per the germline V gene, CDR1 is KGHSH and CDR2 is LQKENI. DNA for the CDR3: TGTGCCAGCTCACCAATTCGTGAGCAGTTCTTC. Translating it yields CASSPIREQFF.

This clone was detected a few times. This chain uses TRBV2 with TRBJ1-4; D is uncertain. CDR1 is SNHLY and CDR2 is FYNNEI in the germline V gene. With 6 bases removed from V and 0 bases from J, the gap between germline ends came to 5 bases. There are 13 residues in the CDR3. This CDR3 is CASRVPTNEKLFF. The CDR3 region has the DNA TGTGCCAGCAGGGTCCCAACTAATGAAAAACTGTTTTTT.

The rearrangement joins TRBV11-3 to TRBJ2-3; D is tentatively TRBD1 or TRBD2 (5 bases each). The CDR3 extends over 18 amino acids. The ends were cut back, 1 base at V and 0 bases at J, with 17 bases in the middle. Germline V lookup: CDR1 SGHNT, CDR2 YENEEA. Here the CDR3 reads CASSLGRWGSDSTDTQYF. The CDR3 DNA is TGTGCCAGCAGCTTAGGAAGATGGGGGTCCGACAGCACAGATACGCAGTATTTT. The whole variable domain, remainder taken from reference TRBV11-3 and TRBJ2-3, is EAGVVQSPRYKIIEKKQPVAFWCNPISGHNTLYWYLQNLGQGPELLIRYENEEAVDDSQLPKDRFSAERLKGVDSTLKIQPAELGDSAVYLCASSLGRWGSDSTDTQYFGPGTRLTVL.

The V call is TRBV28, the J call TRBJ1-2; D is uncertain. Germline V CDR1 and CDR2: MDHEN, SYDVKM. CDR3 length: 14 amino acids. The V end was cut by 4 bases, the J end by 3 bases, with 12 bases between. The CDR3 sequence: CASSSRKRHYGYTF. The CDR3 DNA reads TGTGCCAGCAGTTCGCGCAAACGACACTATGGCTACACCTTC.

The gene calls are TRBV19 and TRBJ2-2; tentative D call: TRBD1 (5 bases). This CDR3 is 13 amino acids long. The germline V gene has CDR1 LNHDA and CDR2 SQIVND (reference sequence). Between the trimmed V and J ends, which lost 10 bases and 1 base, there was a span of 10 bases. This CDR3 reads CATAGLNTGELFF. The CDR3 region has the DNA TGTGCCACCGCAGGGCTGAACACCGGGGAGCTGTTTTTT.

This clone was seen a handful of times. The rearrangement uses TRBV19 and TRBJ2-1; D may be TRBD2 (6 bases). V lost 7 bases to trimming and J lost 5 bases, with 15 bases between them. The CDR3 runs to 14 residues. Germline assignment: CDR1 LNHDA and CDR2 SQIVND (reference sequence). CDR3 coding DNA: TGTGCCAGTACGGCACTAGCACTGGACAATGAGCAGTTCTTC. Its protein is CASTALALDNEQFF.